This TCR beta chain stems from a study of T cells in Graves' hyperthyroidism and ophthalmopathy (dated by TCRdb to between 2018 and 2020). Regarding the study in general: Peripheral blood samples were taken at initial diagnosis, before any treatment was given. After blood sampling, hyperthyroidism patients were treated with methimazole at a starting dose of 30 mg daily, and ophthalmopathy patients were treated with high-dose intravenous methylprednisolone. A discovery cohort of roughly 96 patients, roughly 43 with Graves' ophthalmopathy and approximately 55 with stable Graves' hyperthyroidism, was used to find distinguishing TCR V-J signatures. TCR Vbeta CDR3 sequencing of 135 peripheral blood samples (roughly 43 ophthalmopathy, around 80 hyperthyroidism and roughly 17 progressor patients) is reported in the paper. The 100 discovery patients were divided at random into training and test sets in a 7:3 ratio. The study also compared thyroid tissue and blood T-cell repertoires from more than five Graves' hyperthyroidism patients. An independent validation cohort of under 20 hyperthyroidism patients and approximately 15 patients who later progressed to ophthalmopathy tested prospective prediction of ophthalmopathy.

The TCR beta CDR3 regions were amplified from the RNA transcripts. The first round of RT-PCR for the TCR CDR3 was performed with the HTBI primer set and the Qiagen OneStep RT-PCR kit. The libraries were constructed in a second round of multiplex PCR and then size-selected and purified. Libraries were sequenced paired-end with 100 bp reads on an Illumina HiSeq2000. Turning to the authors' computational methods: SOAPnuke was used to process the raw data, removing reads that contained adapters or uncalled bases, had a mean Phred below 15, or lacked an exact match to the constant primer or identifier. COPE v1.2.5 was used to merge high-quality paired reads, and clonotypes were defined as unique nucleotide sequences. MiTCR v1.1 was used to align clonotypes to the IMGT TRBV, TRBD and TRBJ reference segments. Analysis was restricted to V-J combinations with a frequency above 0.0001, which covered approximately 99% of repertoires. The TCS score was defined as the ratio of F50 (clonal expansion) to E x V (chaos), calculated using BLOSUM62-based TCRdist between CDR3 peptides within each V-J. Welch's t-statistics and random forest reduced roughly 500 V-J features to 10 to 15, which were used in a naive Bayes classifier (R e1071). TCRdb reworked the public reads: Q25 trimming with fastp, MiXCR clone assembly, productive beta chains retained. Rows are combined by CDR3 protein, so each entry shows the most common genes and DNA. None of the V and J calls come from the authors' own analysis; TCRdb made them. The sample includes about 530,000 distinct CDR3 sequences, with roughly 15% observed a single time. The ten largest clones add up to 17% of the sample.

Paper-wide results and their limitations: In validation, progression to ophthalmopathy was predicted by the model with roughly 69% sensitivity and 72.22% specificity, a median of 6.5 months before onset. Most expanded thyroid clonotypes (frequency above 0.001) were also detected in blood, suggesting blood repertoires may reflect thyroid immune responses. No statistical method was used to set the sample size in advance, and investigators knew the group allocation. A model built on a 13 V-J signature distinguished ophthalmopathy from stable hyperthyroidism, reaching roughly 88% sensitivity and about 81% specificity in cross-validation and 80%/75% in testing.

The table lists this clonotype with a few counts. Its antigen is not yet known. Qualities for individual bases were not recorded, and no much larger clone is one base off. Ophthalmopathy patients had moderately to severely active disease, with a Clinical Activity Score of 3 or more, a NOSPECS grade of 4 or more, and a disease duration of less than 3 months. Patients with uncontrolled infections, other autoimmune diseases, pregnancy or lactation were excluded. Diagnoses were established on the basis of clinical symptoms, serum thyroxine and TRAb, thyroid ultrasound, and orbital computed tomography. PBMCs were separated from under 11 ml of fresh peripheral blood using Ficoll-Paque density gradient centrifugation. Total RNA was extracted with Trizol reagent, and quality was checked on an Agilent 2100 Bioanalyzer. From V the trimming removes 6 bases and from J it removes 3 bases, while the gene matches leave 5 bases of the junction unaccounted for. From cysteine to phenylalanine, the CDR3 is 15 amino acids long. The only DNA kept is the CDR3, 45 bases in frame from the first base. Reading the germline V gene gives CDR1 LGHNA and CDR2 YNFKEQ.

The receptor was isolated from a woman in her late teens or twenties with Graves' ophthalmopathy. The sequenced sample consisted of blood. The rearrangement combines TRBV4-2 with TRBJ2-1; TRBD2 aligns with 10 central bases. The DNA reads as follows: TGTGCCAGCAGGAACGGACTAGCGGACTACAATGAGCAGTTCTTC. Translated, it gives CASRNGLADYNEQFF.